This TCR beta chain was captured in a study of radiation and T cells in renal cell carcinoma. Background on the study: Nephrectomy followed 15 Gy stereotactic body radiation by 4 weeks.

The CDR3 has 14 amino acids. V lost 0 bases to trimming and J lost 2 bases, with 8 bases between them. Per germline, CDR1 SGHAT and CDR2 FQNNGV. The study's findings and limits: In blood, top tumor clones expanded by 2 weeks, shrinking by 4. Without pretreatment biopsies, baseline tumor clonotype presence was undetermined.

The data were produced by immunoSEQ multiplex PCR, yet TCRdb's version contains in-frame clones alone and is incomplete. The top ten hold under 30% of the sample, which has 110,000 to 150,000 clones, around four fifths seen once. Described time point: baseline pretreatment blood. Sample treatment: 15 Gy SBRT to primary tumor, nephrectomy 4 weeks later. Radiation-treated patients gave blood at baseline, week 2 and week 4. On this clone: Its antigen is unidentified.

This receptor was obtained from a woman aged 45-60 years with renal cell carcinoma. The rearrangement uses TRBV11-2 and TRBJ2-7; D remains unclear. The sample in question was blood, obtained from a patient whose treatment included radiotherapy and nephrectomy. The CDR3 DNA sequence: TGTGCCAGCAGCTTAGAGCTTACTACCTACGAGCAGTACTTC. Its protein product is CASSLELTTYEQYF.